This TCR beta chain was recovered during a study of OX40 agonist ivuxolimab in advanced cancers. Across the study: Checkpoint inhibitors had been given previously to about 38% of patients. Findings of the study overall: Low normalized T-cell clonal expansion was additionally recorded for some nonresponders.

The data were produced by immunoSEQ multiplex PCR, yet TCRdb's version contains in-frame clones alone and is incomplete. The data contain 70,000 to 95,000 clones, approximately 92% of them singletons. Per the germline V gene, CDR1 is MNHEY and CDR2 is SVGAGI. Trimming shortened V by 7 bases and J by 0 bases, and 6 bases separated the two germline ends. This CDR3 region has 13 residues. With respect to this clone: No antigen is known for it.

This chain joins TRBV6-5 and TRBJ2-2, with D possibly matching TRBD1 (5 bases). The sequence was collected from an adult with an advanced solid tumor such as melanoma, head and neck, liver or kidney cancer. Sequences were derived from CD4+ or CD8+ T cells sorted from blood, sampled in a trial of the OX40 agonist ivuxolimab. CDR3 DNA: TGTGCCAGCATGACAGCGAACACCGGGGAGCTGTTTTTT. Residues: CASMTANTGELFF.